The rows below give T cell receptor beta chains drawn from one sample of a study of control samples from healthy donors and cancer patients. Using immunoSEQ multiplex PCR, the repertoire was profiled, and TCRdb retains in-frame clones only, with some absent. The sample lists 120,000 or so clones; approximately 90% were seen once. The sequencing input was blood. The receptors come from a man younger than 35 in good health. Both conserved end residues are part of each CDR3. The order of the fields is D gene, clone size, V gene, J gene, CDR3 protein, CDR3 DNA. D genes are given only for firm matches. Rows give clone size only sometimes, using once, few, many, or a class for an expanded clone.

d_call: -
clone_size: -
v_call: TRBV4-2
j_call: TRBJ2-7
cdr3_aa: CASSQGGTYEQYF
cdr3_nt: TGTGCCAGCAGCCAAGGCGGGACATACGAGCAGTACTTC

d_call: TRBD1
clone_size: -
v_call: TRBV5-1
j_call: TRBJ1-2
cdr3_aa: CASSTGSGTAFTF
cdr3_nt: TGCGCCAGCAGCACAGGTTCCGGGACAGCGTTCACCTTC

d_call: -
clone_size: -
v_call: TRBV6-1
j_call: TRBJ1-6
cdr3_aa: CASSEALMSLNSPLHF
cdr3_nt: TGTGCCAGCAGTGAAGCGCTAATGAGCTTAAATTCACCCCTCCACTTT

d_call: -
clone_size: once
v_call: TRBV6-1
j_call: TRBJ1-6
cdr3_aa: CASSEYRDRARSPLHF
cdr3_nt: TGTGCCAGCAGTGAATATCGGGATAGGGCGCGGTCACCCCTCCACTTT

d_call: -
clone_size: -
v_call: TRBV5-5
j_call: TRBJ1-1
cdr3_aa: CASSPKVGLNTEAFF
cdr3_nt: TGTGCCAGCAGCCCGAAGGTCGGACTGAACACTGAAGCTTTCTTT

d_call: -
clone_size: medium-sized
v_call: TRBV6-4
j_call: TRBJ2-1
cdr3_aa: CASSERAGSYNEQFF
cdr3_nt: TGTGCCAGCAGTGAGCGTGCGGGGTCCTACAATGAGCAGTTCTTC

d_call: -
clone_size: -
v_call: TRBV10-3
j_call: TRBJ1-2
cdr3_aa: CAISATGTWSGYTF
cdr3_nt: TGTGCCATCAGTGCGACCGGGACTTGGAGTGGCTACACCTTC

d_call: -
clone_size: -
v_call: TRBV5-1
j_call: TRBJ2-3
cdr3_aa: CASSLLAVSRPDTQYF
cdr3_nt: TGCGCCAGCAGCTTGTTGGCGGTGAGTCGTCCAGATACGCAGTATTTT

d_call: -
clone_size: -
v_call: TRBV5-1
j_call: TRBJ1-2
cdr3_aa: CASSLILGDGYTF
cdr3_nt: TGCGCCAGCAGCTTGATTCTGGGGGATGGCTACACCTTC

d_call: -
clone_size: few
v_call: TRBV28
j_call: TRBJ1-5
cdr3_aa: CASSFLSPDFNSNQPQHF
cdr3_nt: TGTGCCAGCAGTTTTCTGTCCCCAGACTTCAATAGCAATCAGCCCCAGCATTTT

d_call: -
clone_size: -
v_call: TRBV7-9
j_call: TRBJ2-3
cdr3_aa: CASSLREGQGSPDTQYF
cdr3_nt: TGTGCCAGCAGCTTGAGGGAGGGACAAGGATCCCCGGATACGCAGTATTTT

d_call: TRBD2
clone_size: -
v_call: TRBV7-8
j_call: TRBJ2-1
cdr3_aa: CASSLTSGGADEQFF
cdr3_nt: TGTGCCAGCAGCTTGACTAGCGGGGGGGCGGATGAGCAGTTCTTC

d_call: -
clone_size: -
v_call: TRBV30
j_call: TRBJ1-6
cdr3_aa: CAWSGGTSFGGPLHF
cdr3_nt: TGTGCCTGGAGTGGCGGGACGTCCTTTGGGGGACCCCTCCACTTT

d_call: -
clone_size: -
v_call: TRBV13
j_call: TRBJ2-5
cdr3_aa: CASSPRPFGKTQYF
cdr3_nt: TGTGCCAGCAGCCCGAGGCCTTTTGGAAAGACCCAGTACTTC

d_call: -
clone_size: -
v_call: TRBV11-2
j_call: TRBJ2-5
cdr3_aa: CASSFRAKEKTQYF
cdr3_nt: TGTGCCAGCAGCTTCCGGGCCAAGGAAAAGACCCAGTACTTC

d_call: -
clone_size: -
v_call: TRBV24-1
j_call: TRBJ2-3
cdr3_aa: CATSDTGTSGDTQYF
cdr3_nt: TGTGCCACCAGTGACACCGGGACATCGGGAGATACGCAGTATTTT

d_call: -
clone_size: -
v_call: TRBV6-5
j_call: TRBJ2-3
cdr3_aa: CASSYSTSIDAQYF
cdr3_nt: TGTGCCAGCAGTTACTCGACTAGTATTGATGCGCAGTATTTT

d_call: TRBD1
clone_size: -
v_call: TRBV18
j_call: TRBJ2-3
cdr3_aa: CASSRDRNSDTQYF
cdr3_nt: TGTGCCAGCTCAAGGGACAGAAACTCAGATACGCAGTATTTT

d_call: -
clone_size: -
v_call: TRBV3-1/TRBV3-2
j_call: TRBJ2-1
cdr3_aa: CASSQDIDEQFF
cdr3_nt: TGTGCCAGCAGCCAAGATATAGATGAGCAGTTCTTC

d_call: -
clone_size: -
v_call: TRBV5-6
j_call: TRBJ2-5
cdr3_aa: CASSLPTGGRGGYQETQYF
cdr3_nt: TGTGCCAGCAGCCTCCCGACAGGGGGTCGCGGGGGGTACCAAGAGACCCAGTACTTC

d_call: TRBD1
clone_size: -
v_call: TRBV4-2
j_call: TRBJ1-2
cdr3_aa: CASSQDIVSPGQGRNYGYTF
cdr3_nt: TGTGCCAGCAGCCAAGATATTGTTTCCCCCGGACAGGGACGTAACTATGGCTACACCTTC

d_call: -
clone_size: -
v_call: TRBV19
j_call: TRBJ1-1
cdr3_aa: CASSIRAENTEAFF
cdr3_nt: TGTGCCAGTAGTATCAGAGCAGAGAACACTGAAGCTTTCTTT

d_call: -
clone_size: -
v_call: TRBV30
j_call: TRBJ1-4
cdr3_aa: CAWSGWEKLFF
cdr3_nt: TGTGCCTGGAGTGGATGGGAAAAACTGTTTTTT

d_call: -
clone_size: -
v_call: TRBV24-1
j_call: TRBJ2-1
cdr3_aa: CATSDRGASSYNEQFF
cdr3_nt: TGTGCCACCAGTGACAGGGGCGCCAGCTCCTACAATGAGCAGTTCTTC

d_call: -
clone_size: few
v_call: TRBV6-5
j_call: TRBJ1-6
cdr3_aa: CASRGQTNSPLHF
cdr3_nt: TGTGCCAGCAGGGGACAAACGAATTCACCCCTCCACTTT

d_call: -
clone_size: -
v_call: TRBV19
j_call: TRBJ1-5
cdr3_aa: CASSKGNLLRNQPQHF
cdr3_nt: TGTGCCAGTAGTAAGGGGAATCTTCTACGCAATCAGCCCCAGCATTTT

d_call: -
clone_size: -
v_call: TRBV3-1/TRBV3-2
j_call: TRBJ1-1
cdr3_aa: CASITRDLRGNTEAFF
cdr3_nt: TGTGCCAGCATCACAAGGGACCTCAGGGGGAACACTGAAGCTTTCTTT

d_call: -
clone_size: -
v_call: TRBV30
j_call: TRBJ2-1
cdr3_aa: CAWARGREQFF
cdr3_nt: TGTGCCTGGGCCAGGGGCCGAGAGCAGTTCTTC

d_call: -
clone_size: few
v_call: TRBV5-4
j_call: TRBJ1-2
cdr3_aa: CASSLLGYYNYGGYTF
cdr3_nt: TGTGCCAGCAGCTTGCTAGGGTATTATAACTATGGTGGCTACACCTTC

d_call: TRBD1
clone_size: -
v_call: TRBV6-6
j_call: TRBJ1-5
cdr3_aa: CASSYQGAGQPQHF
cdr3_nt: TGTGCCAGCAGTTACCAGGGGGCCGGTCAGCCCCAGCATTTT

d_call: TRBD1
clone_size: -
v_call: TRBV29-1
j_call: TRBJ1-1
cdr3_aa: CSAHSYDRVKFNTEAFF
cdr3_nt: TGCAGCGCCCACTCCTACGACAGGGTAAAATTCAACACTGAAGCTTTCTTT

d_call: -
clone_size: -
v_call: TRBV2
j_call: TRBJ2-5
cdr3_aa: CASSGSAETQYF
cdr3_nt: TGTGCCAGCAGTGGTAGCGCAGAGACCCAGTACTTC

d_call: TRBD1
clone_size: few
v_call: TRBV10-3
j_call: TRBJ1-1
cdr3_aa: CAIRGGQGAEAFF
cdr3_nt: TGTGCCATCAGGGGGGGACAGGGCGCTGAAGCTTTCTTT

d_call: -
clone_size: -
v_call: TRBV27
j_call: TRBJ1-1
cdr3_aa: CASSLSDSLNTEAFF
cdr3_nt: TGTGCCAGCAGTTTATCGGACAGTCTGAACACTGAAGCTTTCTTT

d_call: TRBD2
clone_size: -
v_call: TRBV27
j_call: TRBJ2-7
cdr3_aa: CASRPGTSVYEQYF
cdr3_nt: TGTGCCAGCCGACCAGGGACTAGCGTCTACGAGCAGTACTTC

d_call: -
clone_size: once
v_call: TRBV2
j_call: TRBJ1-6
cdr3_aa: CASSVNPGNSPLHF
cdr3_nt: TGTGCCAGCAGTGTCAATCCGGGCAATTCACCCCTCCACTTT

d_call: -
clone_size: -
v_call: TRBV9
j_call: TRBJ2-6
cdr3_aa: CASSPPSSGANVLTF
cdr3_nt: TGTGCCAGCAGCCCCCCGAGCTCTGGGGCCAACGTCCTGACTTTC

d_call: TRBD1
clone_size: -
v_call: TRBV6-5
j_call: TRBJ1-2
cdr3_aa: CASSIALTGTYGYTF
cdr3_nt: TGTGCCAGCAGTATCGCCCTGACAGGGACCTATGGCTACACCTTC

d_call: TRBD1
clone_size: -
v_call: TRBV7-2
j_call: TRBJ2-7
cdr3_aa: CASSLDYRGLSYEQYF
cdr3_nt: TGTGCCAGCAGCTTAGATTACAGGGGGCTTTCGTACGAGCAGTACTTC

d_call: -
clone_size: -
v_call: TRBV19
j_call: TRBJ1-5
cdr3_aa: CASSIDWGGINQPQHF
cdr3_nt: TGTGCCAGTAGTATAGATTGGGGGGGAATCAATCAGCCCCAGCATTTT

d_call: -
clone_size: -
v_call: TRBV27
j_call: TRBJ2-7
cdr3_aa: CASSEISTRTDEQYF
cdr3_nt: TGTGCCAGCAGTGAAATATCGACTCGGACAGACGAGCAGTACTTC

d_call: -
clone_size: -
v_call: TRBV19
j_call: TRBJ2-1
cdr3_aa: CASSPVNGAYNEQFF
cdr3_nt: TGTGCCAGTAGTCCCGTAAACGGGGCCTACAATGAGCAGTTCTTC

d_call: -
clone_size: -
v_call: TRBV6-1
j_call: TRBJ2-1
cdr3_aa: CASSEMKGSCSYNEQFF
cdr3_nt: TGTGCCAGCAGTGAAATGAAGGGCAGTTGCTCCTACAATGAGCAGTTCTTC

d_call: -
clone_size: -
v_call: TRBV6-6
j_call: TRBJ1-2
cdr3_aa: CASSYGVDGYTF
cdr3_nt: TGTGCCAGCAGTTACGGGGTTGATGGCTACACCTTC

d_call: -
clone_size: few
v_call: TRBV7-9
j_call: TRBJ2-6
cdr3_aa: CASSGAGANVLTF
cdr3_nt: TGTGCCAGCAGCGGGGCAGGGGCCAACGTCCTGACTTTC

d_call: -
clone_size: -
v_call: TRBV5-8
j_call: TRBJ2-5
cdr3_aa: CASDGRNQETQYF
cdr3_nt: TGTGCCAGCGACGGACGGAACCAAGAGACCCAGTACTTC

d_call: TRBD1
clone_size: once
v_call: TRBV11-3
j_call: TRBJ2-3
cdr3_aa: CASSPTRQGDTQYF
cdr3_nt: TGTGCCAGCAGCCCTACCCGACAGGGAGATACGCAGTATTTT

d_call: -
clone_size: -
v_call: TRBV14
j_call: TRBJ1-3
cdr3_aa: CASSQEGTVVGNTIYF
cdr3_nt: TGTGCCAGCAGCCAAGAGGGGACGGTCGTTGGAAACACCATATATTTT

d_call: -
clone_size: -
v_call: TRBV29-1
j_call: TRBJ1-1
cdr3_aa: CSVEGRLNTEAFF
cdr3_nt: TGCAGCGTTGAAGGACGGTTGAACACTGAAGCTTTCTTT

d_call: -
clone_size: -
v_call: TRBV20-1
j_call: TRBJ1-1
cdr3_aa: CSASRNTEAFF
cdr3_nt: TGCAGTGCTTCCCGCAACACTGAAGCTTTCTTT

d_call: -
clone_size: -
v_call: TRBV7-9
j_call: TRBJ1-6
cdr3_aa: CASSLGALNSPLHF
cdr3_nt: TGTGCCAGCAGCTTAGGGGCCCTTAATTCACCCCTCCACTTT

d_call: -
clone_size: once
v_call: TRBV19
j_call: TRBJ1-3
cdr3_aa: CASSLPGSSSGNTIYF
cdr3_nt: TGTGCCAGTAGCCTCCCCGGATCAAGCTCTGGAAACACCATATATTTT

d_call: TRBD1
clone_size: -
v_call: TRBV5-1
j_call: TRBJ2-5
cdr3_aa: CASSFGQARVETQYF
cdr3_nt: TGCGCCAGCAGCTTCGGACAGGCTCGGGTGGAGACCCAGTACTTC

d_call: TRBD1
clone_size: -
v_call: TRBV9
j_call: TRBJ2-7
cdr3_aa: CASSVEGQPGMEQYF
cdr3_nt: TGTGCCAGCAGCGTAGAGGGACAGCCAGGCATGGAGCAGTACTTC

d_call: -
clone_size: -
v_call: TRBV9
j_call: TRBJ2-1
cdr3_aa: CASSGSATYNEQFF
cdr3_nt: TGTGCCAGCAGCGGTAGTGCCACATACAATGAGCAGTTCTTC

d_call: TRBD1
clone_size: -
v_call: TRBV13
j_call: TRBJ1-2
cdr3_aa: CASSPGGNGYTF
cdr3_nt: TGTGCCAGCAGCCCAGGGGGCAATGGCTACACCTTC